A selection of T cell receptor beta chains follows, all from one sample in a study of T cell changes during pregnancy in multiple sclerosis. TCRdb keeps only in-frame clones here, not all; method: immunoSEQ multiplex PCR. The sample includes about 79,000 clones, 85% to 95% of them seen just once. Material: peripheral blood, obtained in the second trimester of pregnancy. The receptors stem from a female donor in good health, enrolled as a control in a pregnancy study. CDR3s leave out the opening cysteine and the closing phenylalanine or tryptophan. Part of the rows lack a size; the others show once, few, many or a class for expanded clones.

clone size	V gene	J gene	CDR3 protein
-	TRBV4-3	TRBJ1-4	ASSRLTGLEHQLNEKLF
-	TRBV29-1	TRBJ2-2	SVEGGQGEVGELF
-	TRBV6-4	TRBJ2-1	ASRQDSGPLGEQF
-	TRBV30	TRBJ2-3	AWSVGLAGSTDTQY
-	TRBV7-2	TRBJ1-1	ASSSPGQGDTEAF
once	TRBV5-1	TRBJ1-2	ASSPLRSQVTYGYT
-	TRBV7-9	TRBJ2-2	ASSLGQRSGELF
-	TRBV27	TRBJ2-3	ASMASGGTDTQY
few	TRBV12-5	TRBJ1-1	ASGPGSYTEAF
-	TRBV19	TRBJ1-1	ASSRRNTEAF
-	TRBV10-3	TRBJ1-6	AIRGPGHQNSPLH
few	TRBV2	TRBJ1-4	ASSEGALRGNEKLF
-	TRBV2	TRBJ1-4	ASSWRQATNEKLF
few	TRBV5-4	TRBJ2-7	ASSFPRGYEQY
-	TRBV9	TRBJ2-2	AGGSGTNKDGELF
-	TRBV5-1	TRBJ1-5	ASSPGSINQPQH
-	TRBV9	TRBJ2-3	ASSAGSTDTQY
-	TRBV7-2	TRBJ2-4	ASSSRGGLGNIQY
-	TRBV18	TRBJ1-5	ASSPPTGKGNQPQH
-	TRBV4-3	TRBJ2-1	ASSHLLDSRPRNEQF
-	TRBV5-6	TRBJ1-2	ASSLEAAVSYGYT
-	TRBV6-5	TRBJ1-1	ASSTTQGITEAF
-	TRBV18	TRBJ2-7	ASSPMRGPGYEQY
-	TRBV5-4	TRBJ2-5	ASSLSGFGTQY
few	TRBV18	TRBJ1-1	ASSQGEDTEAF
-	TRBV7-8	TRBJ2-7	ASSLIGQAGEQY
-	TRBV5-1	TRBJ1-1	ASSPRQGQGTEAF
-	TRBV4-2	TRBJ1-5	ASSQDGKLASNQPQH
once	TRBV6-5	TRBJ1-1	ATQRGRSGTEAF
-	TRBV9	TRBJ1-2	ASSAEPNYGYT
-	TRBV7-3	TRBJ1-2	ASSPDSSYGYT
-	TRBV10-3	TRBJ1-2	AIRRSDNDGYT
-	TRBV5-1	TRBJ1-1	ASSLAWATEAF
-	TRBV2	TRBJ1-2	ASSGTGNYGYT
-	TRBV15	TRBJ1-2	ATSPTRNYGYT
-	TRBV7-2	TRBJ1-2	ASSSNTGSGYT
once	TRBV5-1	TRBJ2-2	ASSFGGKGNTGELF
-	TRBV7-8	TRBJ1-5	ASSYNLVGGSNQPQH
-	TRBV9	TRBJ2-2	ASSPPGQLVRAGHHGELF
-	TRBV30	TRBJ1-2	AWSDMAGKGYT
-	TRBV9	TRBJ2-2	ASSVGQGITGELF
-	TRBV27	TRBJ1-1	ASSLSPGLLTNTEAF
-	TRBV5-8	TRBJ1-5	ASSLGHTNQPQH
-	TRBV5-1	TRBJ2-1	ASSIGTRYNEQF